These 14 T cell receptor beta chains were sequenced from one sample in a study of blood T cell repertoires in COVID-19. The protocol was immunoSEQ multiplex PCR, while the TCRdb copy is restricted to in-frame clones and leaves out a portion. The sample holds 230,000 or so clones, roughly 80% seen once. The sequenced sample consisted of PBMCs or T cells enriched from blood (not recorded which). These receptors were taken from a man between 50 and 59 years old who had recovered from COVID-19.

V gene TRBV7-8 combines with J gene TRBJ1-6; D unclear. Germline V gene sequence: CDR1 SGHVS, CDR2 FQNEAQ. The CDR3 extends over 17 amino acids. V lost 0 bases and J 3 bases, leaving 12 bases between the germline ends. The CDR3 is CASSLATAGSYNSPLHF. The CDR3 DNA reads TGTGCCAGCAGCTTAGCAACGGCAGGCAGCTATAATTCACCCCTCCACTTT.

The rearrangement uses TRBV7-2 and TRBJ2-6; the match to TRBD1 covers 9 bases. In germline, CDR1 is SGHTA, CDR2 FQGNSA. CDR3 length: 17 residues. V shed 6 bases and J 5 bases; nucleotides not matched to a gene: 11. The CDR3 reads CASRGTGRVWRANVLTF. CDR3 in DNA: TGTGCCAGCAGGGGGACAGGGAGAGTCTGGAGGGCCAACGTCCTGACTTTC.

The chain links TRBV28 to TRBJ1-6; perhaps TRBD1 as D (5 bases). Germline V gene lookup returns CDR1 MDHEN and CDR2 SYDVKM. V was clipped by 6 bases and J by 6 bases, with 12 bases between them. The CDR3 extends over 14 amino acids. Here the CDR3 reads CASSTGVFNSPLHF. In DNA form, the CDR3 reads TGTGCCAGCAGCACGGGGGTATTTAATTCACCCCTCCACTTT.

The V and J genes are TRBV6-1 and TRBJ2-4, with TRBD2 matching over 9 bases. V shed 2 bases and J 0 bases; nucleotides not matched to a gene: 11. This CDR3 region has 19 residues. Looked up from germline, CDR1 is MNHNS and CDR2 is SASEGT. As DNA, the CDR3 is TGTGCCAGCAGTGAAAATACGGCGGGAGGGAATCTAGCCAAAAACATTCAGTACTTC. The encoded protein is CASSENTAGGNLAKNIQYF.

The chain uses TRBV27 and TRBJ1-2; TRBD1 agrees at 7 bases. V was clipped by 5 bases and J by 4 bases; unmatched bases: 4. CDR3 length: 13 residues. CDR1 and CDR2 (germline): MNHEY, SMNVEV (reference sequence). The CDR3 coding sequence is TGTGCCAGCAGTGGACAGGTTGGCTATGGCTACACCTTC. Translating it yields CASSGQVGYGYTF.

CDR3 DNA sequence: TGCGCCAGCAGTCAGACCCGGAGGGGGCTGGATACGCAGTATTTT. Translation gives CASSQTRRGLDTQYF. The gene calls are TRBV5-1 and TRBJ2-3; D may be TRBD1 (7 bases). CDR3 size: 15 residues. Germline V CDR1 and CDR2: SGHRS, YFSETQ. V was shortened by 5 bases and J by 6 bases, with 19 bases between the two germline ends.

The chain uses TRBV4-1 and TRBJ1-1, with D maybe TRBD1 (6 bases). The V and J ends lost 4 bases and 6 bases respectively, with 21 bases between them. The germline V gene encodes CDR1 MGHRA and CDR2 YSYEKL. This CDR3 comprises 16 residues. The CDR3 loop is CASSRRGSGGAPEAFF. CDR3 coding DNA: TGCGCCAGCAGCCGTCGAGGATCGGGGGGCGCCCCTGAAGCTTTCTTT.

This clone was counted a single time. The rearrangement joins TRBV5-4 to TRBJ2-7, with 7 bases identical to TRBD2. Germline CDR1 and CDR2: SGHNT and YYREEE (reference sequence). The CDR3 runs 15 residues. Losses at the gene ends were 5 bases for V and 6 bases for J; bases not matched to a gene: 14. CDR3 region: CASSSGGPTSSEQYF. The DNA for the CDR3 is TGTGCCAGCAGTTCCGGCGGGCCGACTAGCAGCGAGCAGTACTTC.

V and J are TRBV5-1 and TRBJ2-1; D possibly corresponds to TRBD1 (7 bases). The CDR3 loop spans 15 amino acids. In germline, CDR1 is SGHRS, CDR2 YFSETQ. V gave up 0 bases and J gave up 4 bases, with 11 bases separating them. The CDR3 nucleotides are TGCGCCAGCAGCTTGGTGGAGGGGGCTTACAATGAGCAGTTCTTC. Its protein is CASSLVEGAYNEQFF.

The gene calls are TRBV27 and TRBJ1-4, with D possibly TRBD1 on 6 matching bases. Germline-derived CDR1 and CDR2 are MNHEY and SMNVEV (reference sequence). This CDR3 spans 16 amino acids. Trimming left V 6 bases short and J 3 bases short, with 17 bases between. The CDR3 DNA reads TGTGCCAGCAGCCGGGGGGGGCACACGTCTAATGAAAAACTGTTTTTT. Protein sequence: CASSRGGHTSNEKLFF.

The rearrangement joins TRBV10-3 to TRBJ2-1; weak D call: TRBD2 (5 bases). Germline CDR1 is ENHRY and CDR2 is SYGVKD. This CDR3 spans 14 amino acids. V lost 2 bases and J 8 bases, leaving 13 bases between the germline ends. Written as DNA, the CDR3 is TGTGCCATCAGTGAGCGGGGAGCGTTCGATGAGCAGTTCTTC. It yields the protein CAISERGAFDEQFF.

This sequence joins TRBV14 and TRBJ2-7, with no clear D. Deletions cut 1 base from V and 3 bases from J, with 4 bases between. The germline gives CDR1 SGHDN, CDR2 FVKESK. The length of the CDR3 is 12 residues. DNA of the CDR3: TGTGCCAGCAGCCAAGCGGGCTACGAGCAGTACTTC. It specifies CASSQAGYEQYF.

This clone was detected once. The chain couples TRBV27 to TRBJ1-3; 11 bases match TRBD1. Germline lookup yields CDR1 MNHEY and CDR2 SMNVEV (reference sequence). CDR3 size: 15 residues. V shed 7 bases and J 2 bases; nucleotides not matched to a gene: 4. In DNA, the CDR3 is TGTGCCAGCACAAGGACAGGGGGCGCTGGAAACACCATATATTTT. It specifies CASTRTGGAGNTIYF.

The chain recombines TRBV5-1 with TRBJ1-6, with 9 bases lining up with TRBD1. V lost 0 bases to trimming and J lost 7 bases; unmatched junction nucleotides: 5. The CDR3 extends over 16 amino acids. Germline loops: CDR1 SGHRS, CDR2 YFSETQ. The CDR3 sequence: CASSLEWDRANSPLHF. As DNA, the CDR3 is TGCGCCAGCAGCTTGGAATGGGACAGGGCCAATTCACCCCTCCACTTT.